The table lists the clone carrying this TCR beta chain with a count of one. The antigen remains undetermined. The germline gives CDR1 MGHRA, CDR2 YSYEKL. The CDR3 runs 15 residues. Trimming removed 4 bases at V and 4 bases at J, with 14 bases between. This specimen comes from a study of cytomegalovirus exposure and HLA in healthy donors. 60 Vbeta and 13 Jbeta primers were used in PCR. Authors' processing steps: It was a later analysis that counted approximately 81 million unique TCR beta chains, of which roughly 11 million were shared. The table came from immunoSEQ multiplex PCR; TCRdb's copy has only in-frame clones and leaves some out. V and J calls and clone size are copied from that table; D and trimming were computed from the DNA. The table lists 100,000 to 150,000 clones, around four fifths of them singletons. Study findings and constraints: Among the most significant clusters, several appeared linked to common viral pathogens in a later analysis. TCR beta chain V- and J-gene trimming was linked, in a later analysis, to a missense variant in DCLRE1C. There were a few CMV-associated chains whose specificity for CMV antigens was confirmed in vitro.

The chain joins TRBV4-1 to TRBJ2-1; D uncertain. Sequencing input: PBMCs. The receptor was isolated from a female donor in good health and CMV-seronegative. CDR3 protein: CASSPPLDSYNEQFF. CDR3 bases: TGCGCCAGCAGCCCACCACTCGACTCTTACAATGAGCAGTTCTTC.